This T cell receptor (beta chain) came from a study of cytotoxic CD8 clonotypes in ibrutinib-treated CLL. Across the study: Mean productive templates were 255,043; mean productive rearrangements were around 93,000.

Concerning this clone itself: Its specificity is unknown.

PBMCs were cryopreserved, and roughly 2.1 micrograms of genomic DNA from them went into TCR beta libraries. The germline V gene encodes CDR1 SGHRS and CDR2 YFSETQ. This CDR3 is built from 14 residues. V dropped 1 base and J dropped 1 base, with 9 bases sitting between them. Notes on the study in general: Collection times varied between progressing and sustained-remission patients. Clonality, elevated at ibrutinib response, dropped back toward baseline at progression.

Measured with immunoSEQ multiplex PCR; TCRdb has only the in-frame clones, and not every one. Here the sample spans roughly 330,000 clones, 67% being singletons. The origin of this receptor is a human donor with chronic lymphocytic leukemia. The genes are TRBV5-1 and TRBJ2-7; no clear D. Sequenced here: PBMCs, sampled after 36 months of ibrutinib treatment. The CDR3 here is CASSLRAGSYEQYF. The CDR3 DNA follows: TGCGCCAGCAGCTTGCGGGCCGGATCCTACGAGCAGTACTTC.